The clone carrying this TCR beta chain has a handful of counts. Primers for the PCR totalled 60 Vbeta and 13 Jbeta. The data were produced by immunoSEQ multiplex PCR, yet TCRdb's version contains in-frame clones alone and is incomplete. The sample lists about 160,000 clones; 75% were seen once. These data belong to a study of cytomegalovirus exposure and HLA in healthy donors. The CDR3 totals 14 residues. The V end was cut by 6 bases, the J end by 3 bases, with 11 bases between. The germline V gene has CDR1 LGHNT and CDR2 FRNRAP. The source is a woman aged 45-59 years in good health and CMV-seropositive. This chain connects TRBV12-5 to TRBJ2-2, with D possibly matching TRBD2 (5 bases). The sequenced material came from PBMCs. CDR3 DNA sequence: TGTGCTAGTGGCAGGACTGTGGACACCGGGGAGCTGTTTTTT. It codes for CASGRTVDTGELFF. The full variable domain, rest sourced from reference TRBV12-5 and TRBJ2-2, is DARVTQTPRHKVTEMGQEVTMRCQPILGHNTVFWYRQTMMQGLELLAYFRNRAPLDDSGMPKDRFSAEMPDATLATLKIQPSEPRDSAVYFCASGRTVDTGELFFGEGSRLTVL.